Following are 25 T cell receptor beta chains from one sample sequenced in a study of T cell responses to AZD1222 COVID-19 vaccine. This table comes from immunoSEQ multiplex PCR, and its TCRdb copy is limited to in-frame clones, with some not included. The table lists 150,000 to 180,000 clones, about 85% of them singletons. The material was peripheral blood, obtained after recovery from COVID-19. These receptors originate from an adult who had recovered from COVID-19.

The table lists this clone with a few counts. The V call is TRBV19, the J call TRBJ2-5; D tentatively reads TRBD1 or TRBD2 (6 bases each). The CDR3 has 15 residues. Germline V gene data show CDR1 as LNHDA and CDR2 as SQIVND (reference sequence). V dropped 1 base and J dropped 5 bases, with 14 bases sitting between them. The CDR3 loop is CASSIAGAPQETQYF. The DNA of the CDR3 is TGTGCCAGTAGTATAGCGGGGGCCCCACAGGAGACCCAGTACTTC.

The V gene is TRBV19, the J gene TRBJ1-6; 9 nucleotides line up with TRBD1. The CDR3 spans 13 residues. V lost 5 bases and J lost 11; bases outside the gene matches: 4. CDR1 is LNHDA, CDR2 SQIVND, per germline (reference sequence). The CDR3 loop reads CASSAGQGTPLHF. The CDR3 DNA follows: TGTGCCAGTAGTGCCGGACAGGGGACACCCCTCCACTTT.

The V and J genes are TRBV21-1 and TRBJ1-5. TRBV21-1 constitutes a pseudogene. The length of the CDR3 is 13 residues. CDR3 nucleotides: TGTGCCAGCAGCAATAACGGAATTCAGCCCCAGCATTTT. It yields the protein CASSNNGIQPQHF.

This clone has only one observation. V gene TRBV12-3 or TRBV12-4 combines with J gene TRBJ2-2; D gene unclear. Between the trimmed V and J ends, which lost 1 base and 10 bases, there was a span of 10 bases. The CDR3 length is 13 residues. The CDR3 sequence is CASSLGHPEELFF. The CDR3 nucleotides read TGTGCCAGCAGTTTAGGACACCCCGAGGAGCTGTTTTTT.

This clone was found once. This chain connects TRBV25-1 to TRBJ2-5; possible D gene TRBD1, 6 bases. Germline V gene lookup returns CDR1 MGHDK and CDR2 SYGVNS. The V gene lost 8 bases and the J gene lost 4 bases, with 11 bases spanning the gap. The CDR3 consists of 12 residues. The CDR3 region is CASAPGAETQYF. Here the CDR3 DNA reads TGTGCCAGCGCACCAGGGGCAGAGACCCAGTACTTC.

This clone was counted once. The V and J genes are TRBV18 and TRBJ2-1; D might be TRBD2 (5 bases). The CDR3 consists of 13 residues. The V gene's germline CDR1 is KGHSH and CDR2 LQKENI. The ends were cut back, 4 bases at V and 8 bases at J, with 12 bases in the middle. The CDR3 bases are TGTGCCAGCTCACTCGGGATTTCGGATGAGCAGTTCTTC. This encodes CASSLGISDEQFF.

V is TRBV19 and J is TRBJ1-1; 7 bases fit TRBD1. J was trimmed by 1 base and V by 7 bases; bases with no gene match: 15. This CDR3 has 17 residues. CDR1 and CDR2 (germline): LNHDA, SQIVND (reference sequence). The CDR3 DNA reads TGTGCCAGTACCTACAGGGGACCTAATTCGAGGAACACTGAAGCTTTCTTT. Amino acid sequence: CASTYRGPNSRNTEAFF.

The chain combines TRBV5-6 with TRBJ2-5; 7 bases are shared with TRBD1. CDR3 length: 15 amino acids. Germline CDR1 and CDR2: SGHDT and YYEEEE. Germline trimming cut 0 bases from V and 5 bases from J; bases unmatched to any gene: 7. CDR3 sequence reads: CASSLGIGGMETQYF. In DNA, the CDR3 is TGTGCCAGCAGCTTGGGGATAGGGGGCATGGAGACCCAGTACTTC.

This chain joins TRBV9 and TRBJ2-1, with D perhaps being TRBD1 or TRBD2 (5 bases each). Between the trimmed V and J ends, which lost 4 bases and 5 bases, there was a span of 13 bases. This CDR3 region has 14 residues. Germline V gives CDR1 SGDLS, CDR2 YYNGEE. CDR3 residues: CASSPAGGNNEQFF. The CDR3 DNA reads TGTGCCAGCAGCCCAGCTGGGGGTAACAATGAGCAGTTCTTC.

With regard to this clone: Other DNA sequences in the same sample also yield this CDR3. The V gene is TRBV7-2, the J gene TRBJ2-5; possibly TRBD1 or TRBD2 for D (6 bases each). The length of the CDR3 is 14 residues. Germline V gene sequence: CDR1 SGHTA, CDR2 FQGNSA. Trimming stripped 3 bases from V and 4 bases from J, with 12 bases between. The DNA of the CDR3 is TGTGCCAGCAGCTTGGTGGGGGGCGGAGAGACCCAGTACTTC. Its protein is CASSLVGGGETQYF.

This chain uses TRBV2 with TRBJ2-7; the match to TRBD2 covers 7 bases. Unmatched junction bases numbered 9, after V lost 4 bases and J lost 3 bases. The germline CDR1 and CDR2 sequences are SNHLY and FYNNEI. There are 15 residues in the CDR3. The CDR3 sequence is CASSGIGLEVYEQYF. CDR3 nucleotides: TGTGCCAGCAGTGGAATCGGACTAGAGGTCTACGAGCAGTACTTC.

V and J are TRBV6-1 and TRBJ1-2; D gene ambiguous. Germline CDR1 is MNHNS and CDR2 is SASEGT. The CDR3 covers 12 residues. The V and J ends lost 0 bases and 4 bases respectively, with 3 bases between them. This CDR3 is CASSEASYGYTF. The CDR3 DNA sequence: TGTGCCAGCAGTGAAGCCAGCTATGGCTACACCTTC.

The genes are TRBV6-5 and TRBJ1-1; perhaps TRBD1 as D (5 bases). V was cut by 0 bases and J by 4 bases, with 15 bases left in between. Germline assignment: CDR1 MNHEY and CDR2 SVGAGI. The CDR3 runs to 16 residues. CDR3 loop: CASSYSSRGRGTEAFF. CDR3 DNA: TGTGCCAGCAGTTACTCGAGTCGGGGCCGAGGCACTGAAGCTTTCTTT.

This chain uses TRBV28 with TRBJ1-2; the match to TRBD1 covers 9 bases. Germline CDR1 and CDR2: MDHEN and SYDVKM. The CDR3 is 14 residues long. Trimming removed 3 bases from V and 8 bases from J; junction bases left unmatched: 7. The CDR3 region is CASSFSQGARGYTF. DNA of the CDR3: TGTGCCAGCAGTTTCTCACAGGGGGCGCGGGGCTACACCTTC.

The chain is built from TRBV27 and TRBJ2-1; 9 bases align to TRBD1. The CDR3 runs to 16 residues. Germline CDR1 is MNHEY and CDR2 is SMNVEV (reference sequence). Trimming took 6 bases from V and 3 from J; bases not matched to a gene: 9. This CDR3 reads CASREYRDRDYNEQFF. CDR3 nucleotide sequence: TGTGCCAGCAGGGAGTACCGGGACAGGGACTACAATGAGCAGTTCTTC.

The CDR3 loop is CASSFLTGGNTEAFF. The CDR3 DNA reads as TGTGCCAGCAGCTTCTTGACAGGGGGTAACACTGAAGCTTTCTTT. The chain is built from TRBV7-9 and TRBJ1-1, with 9 bases lining up with TRBD1. Germline V lookup: CDR1 SEHNR, CDR2 FQNEAQ (reference sequence). CDR3 length: 15 residues. Unmatched junction bases numbered 4, after V lost 3 bases and J lost 2 bases.

The chain uses TRBV28 and TRBJ1-1; D is perhaps TRBD1 (5 bases). Per the germline V gene, CDR1 is MDHEN and CDR2 is SYDVKM. This CDR3 contains 13 residues. V gave up 2 bases and J gave up 8 bases, with 12 bases separating them. CDR3: CASSLRGVPEAFF. The CDR3 DNA reads TGTGCCAGCAGTTTAAGGGGCGTCCCAGAAGCTTTCTTT.

This clone has only a few counts. The chain employs TRBV7-6 and TRBJ2-2; the D gene is possibly TRBD2 (6 bases). CDR3 length equals 16 residues. Germline CDR1 is SGHVS and CDR2 is FNYEAQ. V was clipped by 5 bases and J by 4 bases, with 17 bases between them. The CDR3 nucleotides read TGTGCCAGCAGCAGCGGGTCTGGGCATGTCACCGGGGAGCTGTTTTTT. Its translation is CASSSGSGHVTGELFF. The whole variable domain, filled in from reference TRBV7-6 and TRBJ2-2, reads GAGVSQSPRYKVTKRGQDVALRCDPISGHVSLYWYRQALGQGPEFLTYFNYEAQQDKSGLPNDRFSAERPEGSISTLTIQRTEQRDSAMYRCASSSGSGHVTGELFFGEGSRLTVL.

This clone occurred once. V is TRBV25-1 and J is TRBJ2-4, with D perhaps given as TRBD1 or TRBD2 (5 bases each). V was cut by 3 bases and J by 7 bases, with 19 bases left in between. CDR3 length: 16 amino acids. Germline-derived CDR1 and CDR2 are MGHDK and SYGVNS. CDR3 region: CASSEGGAVEGNIQYF. CDR3 sequence (DNA): TGTGCCAGCAGTGAGGGTGGGGCAGTCGAGGGGAACATTCAGTACTTC.

V and J are TRBV2 and TRBJ1-1; no clear D gene. The CDR3 runs to 14 residues. CDR1 and CDR2 from the germline V gene are SNHLY and FYNNEI. Trimming took 8 bases from V and 1 from J, leaving 14 bases between them. The CDR3 is CASRQISGNTEAFF. DNA for the CDR3: TGTGCCAGCCGGCAGATCTCAGGGAACACTGAAGCTTTCTTT.

The rearrangement links TRBV28 to TRBJ1-1; D ambiguous. V lost 2 bases, J lost 8 bases, and 12 bases lay in between. The CDR3 spans 13 residues. Per the germline V gene, CDR1 is MDHEN and CDR2 is SYDVKM. The chain's CDR3 is CASSLNVQFEAFF. In DNA form, the CDR3 reads TGTGCCAGCAGTTTAAATGTCCAGTTCGAAGCTTTCTTT.

This clone was seen a few times. V usage is TRBV28 and J usage is TRBJ2-7, with a weak D call TRBD2 (6 bases). The ends were cut back, 1 base at V and 2 bases at J, with 9 bases in the middle. The CDR3 has 14 residues. The V gene's germline CDR1 is MDHEN and CDR2 SYDVKM. The CDR3 spells CASSLFGEAYEQYF. The DNA of the CDR3 is TGTGCCAGCAGTTTATTTGGGGAGGCCTACGAGCAGTACTTC.

CDR3 protein: CATSDPPGQGTTDTQYF. The CDR3 coding sequence is TGTGCCACCAGTGATCCGCCGGGACAGGGAACCACAGATACGCAGTATTTT. This chain uses TRBV24-1 with TRBJ2-3, with 9 bases matching TRBD1. Germline V gene lookup returns CDR1 KGHDR and CDR2 SFDVKD. V dropped 3 bases and J dropped 2; count of bases not matched to a gene: 8. The CDR3 is made up of 17 amino acids.

The gene calls are TRBV27 and TRBJ2-2; TRBD2 matches at 7 bases. The V gene's germline CDR1 is MNHEY and CDR2 SMNVEV (reference sequence). The CDR3 is 17 amino acids. J gave up 1 base and V 1 base, and 6 bases lay outside the gene matches. The CDR3 loop is CASSLWAVAGNTGELFF. CDR3 sequence (DNA): TGTGCCAGCAGTTTATGGGCGGTAGCGGGGAACACCGGGGAGCTGTTTTTT.

This clone occurred once. The V call is TRBV5-1, the J call TRBJ2-1; D may correspond to TRBD1 or TRBD2 (6 bases each). Deletions cut 4 bases from V and 5 bases from J, with 16 bases between. Per the germline V gene, CDR1 is SGHRS and CDR2 is YFSETQ. The CDR3 runs 15 residues. In DNA, the CDR3 is TGCGCCAGCAGCCGGGGGCTAGTTACGGACAATGAGCAGTTCTTC. Amino acid sequence: CASSRGLVTDNEQFF.